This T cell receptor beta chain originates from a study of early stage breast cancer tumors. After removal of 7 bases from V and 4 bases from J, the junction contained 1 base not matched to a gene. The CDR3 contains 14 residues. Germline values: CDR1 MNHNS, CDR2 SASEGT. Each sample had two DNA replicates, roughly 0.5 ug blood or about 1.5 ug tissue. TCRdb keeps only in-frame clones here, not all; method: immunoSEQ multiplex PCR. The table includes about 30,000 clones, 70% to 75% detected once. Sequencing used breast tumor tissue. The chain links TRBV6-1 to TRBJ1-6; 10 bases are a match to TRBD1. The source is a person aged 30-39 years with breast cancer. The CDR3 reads CASMDRGYNSPLHF. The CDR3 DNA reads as TGTGCCAGCATGGACAGGGGGTATAATTCACCCCTCCACTTT.